These 14 T cell receptor beta chains share one sample of origin, sequenced in a study of post-analysis software for immune sequencing data. General observations from the study: Four or five TRBV segments occurring more often in patients than controls included TRBV5-6, TRBV5-1 and TRBV20-1.

No antigen has been identified for these receptors. The authors incorporated unique molecular identifiers into the TCR beta cDNA libraries. A single record per CDR3 protein comes from TCRdb applying MiXCR to the PCR reads. This sample has 170,000 or so distinct CDR3 sequences, with over 25% found just once. Sequencing was carried out using blood. The receptors were gathered from a girl aged 10-17 years with multiple sclerosis.

This clonotype occurred many times. Here the CDR3 reads CASSFRIYEQYF. For the CDR3, the DNA is TGTGCCAGCAGTTTCCGCATCTACGAGCAGTACTTC. The rearrangement uses TRBV28 and TRBJ2-7; D uncertain. V gave up 3 bases and J gave up 3 bases, with 6 bases separating them. CDR1 is MDHEN, CDR2 SYDVKM, per germline. CDR3 size: 12 residues. The whole variable domain, filled in from reference TRBV28 and TRBJ2-7, reads DVKVTQSSRYLVKRTGEKVFLECVQDMDHENMFWYRQDPGLGLRLIYFSYDVKMKEKGDIPEGYSVSREKKERFSLILESASTNQTSMYLCASSFRIYEQYFGPGTRLTVT.

This clonotype was observed many times. The rearrangement joins TRBV5-1 to TRBJ2-7; D is tentatively TRBD1 or TRBD2 (6 bases each). Trimming took off 10 bases at V and 3 bases at J, with 20 bases between the two ends. CDR1 is SGHRS, CDR2 YFSETQ, per germline. This CDR3 comprises 14 residues. In DNA, the CDR3 is TGCGCCGGCCTAGGCGGGACACCTCTCTACGAGCAGTACTTC. Amino acids: CAGLGGTPLYEQYF.

V gene TRBV5-1 combines with J gene TRBJ2-3; 9 bases are shared with TRBD2. The CDR3 has 16 amino acids. CDR1 SGHRS and CDR2 YFSETQ come from the germline V gene. The V and J ends lost 1 base and 1 base, in that order; junction bases with no gene match: 4. The CDR3 sequence is CASSLRPSGGTDTQYF. The CDR3, as DNA: TGCGCCAGCAGCTTGAGGCCTAGCGGGGGCACAGATACGCAGTATTTT.

In this sample, this clonotype turned up many times. The chain has TRBV6-5 and TRBJ2-7; 12 bases fit TRBD2. The CDR3 sequence is 15 residues long. Germline V gene lookup returns CDR1 MNHEY and CDR2 SVGAGI. V shed 5 bases, J shed 6 bases, and the junction held 8 bases outside the gene matches. The CDR3 is CASSPLAGGPVEQYF. CDR3 bases: TGTGCCAGCAGTCCCCTAGCGGGAGGGCCCGTCGAGCAGTACTTC.

The chain employs TRBV7-2 and TRBJ2-1; D is undetermined. Germline V lookup: CDR1 SGHTA, CDR2 FQGNSA. Trimming took off 0 bases at V and 7 bases at J, with 19 bases between the two ends. This CDR3 has 17 amino acids. CDR3 DNA: TGTGCCAGCAGCTTAGCGCTAATGTCTGCCCGAGAAAATGAGCAGTTCTTC. Translation: CASSLALMSARENEQFF.

In this sample, this clonotype turned up a few times. The chain employs TRBV12-3 or TRBV12-4 and TRBJ2-5; a weak D match, TRBD2 (6 bases). The CDR3 covers 16 residues. Trimming pared 4 bases from V and 0 bases from J, leaving 15 bases between. CDR3 amino acids: CASSSQPAGNQETQYF. The DNA for the CDR3 is TGTGCCAGCAGTTCCCAGCCGGCGGGAAACCAAGAGACCCAGTACTTC.

This clonotype was detected ten times or more. This rearrangement joins TRBV12-3 or TRBV12-4 to TRBJ2-5; D possibly uses TRBD1 or TRBD2 (5 bases each). The CDR3 totals 12 residues. The ends were cut back, 8 bases at V and 4 bases at J, with 11 bases in the middle. For the CDR3, the DNA is TGTGCCAGCGTGGGGGAGACAGAGACCCAGTACTTC. As protein: CASVGETETQYF.

This clonotype was counted between two and nine times. CDR3: CASSSPTSGRSEQFF. CDR3 coding DNA: TGTGCCAGCAGCTCCCCGACTAGCGGGAGATCCGAGCAGTTCTTC. The chain recombines TRBV7-9 with TRBJ2-1; 12 nucleotides match TRBD2. The CDR3 spans 15 residues. Germline V gene lookup returns CDR1 SEHNR and CDR2 FQNEAQ (reference sequence). V lost 4 bases to trimming and J lost 10 bases; unmatched junction nucleotides: 8.

This clonotype was counted a single time. This may arise from a read error, as a much more abundant clone is one base away. This rearrangement joins TRBV3-1 to TRBJ2-5; 10 bases line up with TRBD2. The J segment lost 7 bases and the V segment lost 8 bases, leaving 7 bases of the junction unmatched. Germline V gene lookup returns CDR1 LGHDT and CDR2 YNNKEL (reference sequence). The CDR3 has 13 residues. Here the CDR3 reads CASGIAGGGTQYF. The DNA of the CDR3 is TGTGCCAGCGGGATAGCGGGAGGAGGGACCCAGTACTTC.

This clonotype showed up many times. The chain recombines TRBV7-3 with TRBJ2-1; TRBD2 aligns across 9 bases. Looked up from germline, CDR1 is SGHTA and CDR2 is FQGTGA. Trimming at V came to 5 bases and at J to 2 bases, leaving 7 bases not matched to a gene. The CDR3 is 16 amino acids. The CDR3 reads CASSKSSGTPYNEQFF. The CDR3 DNA follows: TGTGCCAGCAGCAAATCTAGCGGGACCCCCTACAATGAGCAGTTCTTC.

In this sample, this clonotype turned up many times. The chain carries TRBV27 and TRBJ1-5; 9 bases align to TRBD1. With 4 bases clipped from V and 1 base from J, the junction kept 2 bases outside the gene matches. This CDR3 has 15 residues. Germline lookup yields CDR1 MNHEY and CDR2 SMNVEV (reference sequence). CDR3 in DNA: TGTGCCAGCAGTTCCACAGGGGGCAGCAATCAGCCCCAGCATTTT. Amino acids: CASSSTGGSNQPQHF.

The chain is built from TRBV5-4 and TRBJ1-1; D not certain. Germline V gene sequence: CDR1 SGHNT, CDR2 YYREEE (reference sequence). This CDR3 is built from 14 residues. V was pared by 4 bases and J by 1 base, with 11 bases between. Written as DNA, the CDR3 is TGTGCCAGCAGCCGGGCAGGCGGGAACACTGAAGCTTTCTTT. This translates into CASSRAGGNTEAFF.

This clonotype turned up a few times. The V call is TRBV6-2 or TRBV6-3, the J call TRBJ1-5; possibly TRBD1 for D (5 bases). The germline V gene encodes CDR1 MNHEY and CDR2 SVGEGT. V dropped 0 bases and J dropped 11 bases, with 11 bases sitting between them. The CDR3 extends over 13 amino acids. This CDR3 is CASSYSFRGTQHF. The CDR3 nucleotides read TGTGCCAGCAGTTACTCCTTTAGGGGAACCCAGCATTTT.

This clonotype was observed many times. The chain links TRBV15 to TRBJ2-1; D gene unclear. V lost 5 bases to trimming and J lost 4 bases, with 3 bases between them. The CDR3 is 11 amino acids. Per germline, CDR1 LNHNV and CDR2 YYDKDF (reference sequence). The CDR3 loop is CATSGYNEQFF. In nucleotides, the CDR3 is TGTGCCACCAGCGGATACAATGAGCAGTTCTTC.